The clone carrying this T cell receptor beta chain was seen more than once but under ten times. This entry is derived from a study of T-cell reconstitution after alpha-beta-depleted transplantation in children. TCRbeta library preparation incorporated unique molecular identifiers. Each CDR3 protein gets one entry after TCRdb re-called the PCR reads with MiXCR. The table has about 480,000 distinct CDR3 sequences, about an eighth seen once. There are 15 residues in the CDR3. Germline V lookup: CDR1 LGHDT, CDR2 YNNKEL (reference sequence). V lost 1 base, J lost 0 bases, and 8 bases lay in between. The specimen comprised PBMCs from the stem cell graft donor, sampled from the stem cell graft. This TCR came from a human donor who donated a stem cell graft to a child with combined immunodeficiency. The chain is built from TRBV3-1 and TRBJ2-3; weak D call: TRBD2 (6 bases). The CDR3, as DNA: TGTGCCAGCAGCCAAGGCGGGGCGAGCACAGATACGCAGTATTTT. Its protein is CASSQGGASTDTQYF.